These T cell receptor beta chains were read from a single sample in a study of blood T cell repertoires in COVID-19. Profiled with immunoSEQ multiplex PCR; TCRdb holds only in-frame clones, not every one. The repertoire holds approximately 68,000 clones, with roughly 80% as singletons. Specimen: peripheral blood. These receptors were obtained from an elderly man with active COVID-19. Both conserved end residues are part of each CDR3. The D gene is left open where the match is weak. Expanded clones get a size class; other rows say once, few or many, or leave the size out.

j_call: TRBJ1-1; d_call: .; v_call: TRBV7-9; clone_size: few; cdr3_aa: CASSPPEEAFF; cdr3_nt: TGTGCCAGCAGCCCCCCCGAGGAAGCTTTCTTT
j_call: TRBJ1-2; d_call: TRBD1; v_call: TRBV29-1; clone_size: .; cdr3_aa: CSSFGQVHGYTF; cdr3_nt: TGCAGCTCTTTCGGACAGGTTCATGGCTACACCTTC
j_call: TRBJ1-6; d_call: .; v_call: TRBV5-4; clone_size: .; cdr3_aa: CASSLGIGGAGSPLHF; cdr3_nt: TGTGCCAGCAGCTTGGGCATAGGAGGGGCGGGTTCACCCCTCCACTTT
j_call: TRBJ2-7; d_call: TRBD2; v_call: TRBV7-2; clone_size: .; cdr3_aa: CASSPGLAGYEQYF; cdr3_nt: TGTGCCAGCAGCCCGGGACTAGCGGGCTACGAGCAGTACTTC
j_call: TRBJ2-1; d_call: .; v_call: TRBV12-3/TRBV12-4; clone_size: .; cdr3_aa: CASSGDAYNEQFF; cdr3_nt: TGTGCCAGCAGCGGAGACGCTTACAATGAGCAGTTCTTC
j_call: TRBJ2-7; d_call: TRBD1; v_call: TRBV12-3/TRBV12-4; clone_size: .; cdr3_aa: CASSRATGEVLYF; cdr3_nt: TGTGCCAGCAGCCGAGCGACAGGGGAGGTTCTGTACTTC
j_call: TRBJ2-7; d_call: TRBD1; v_call: TRBV6-6; clone_size: .; cdr3_aa: CASTRGTGAYEQYF; cdr3_nt: TGTGCCAGCACCCGAGGGACAGGGGCCTACGAGCAGTACTTC
j_call: TRBJ2-7; d_call: .; v_call: TRBV6-5; clone_size: .; cdr3_aa: CASSYSVGRTYEQYF; cdr3_nt: TGTGCCAGCAGTTACTCGGTTGGGAGAACCTACGAGCAGTACTTC
j_call: TRBJ2-2; d_call: .; v_call: TRBV12-3/TRBV12-4; clone_size: .; cdr3_aa: CASSSEVGGELFF; cdr3_nt: TGTGCCAGCAGCTCGGAGGTTGGCGGGGAGCTGTTTTTT
j_call: TRBJ2-1; d_call: .; v_call: TRBV6-2/TRBV6-3; clone_size: few; cdr3_aa: CASSYSTGRGSYNEQFF; cdr3_nt: TGTGCCAGCAGTTACTCGACGGGGAGGGGGTCCTACAATGAGCAGTTCTTC
j_call: TRBJ1-1; d_call: .; v_call: TRBV5-1; clone_size: .; cdr3_aa: CASSWGRRGTEAFF; cdr3_nt: TGCGCCAGCAGCTGGGGCCGGAGGGGCACTGAAGCTTTCTTT
j_call: TRBJ2-3; d_call: .; v_call: TRBV7-2; clone_size: few; cdr3_aa: CASRRETDTQYF; cdr3_nt: TGTGCCAGCAGACGCGAAACAGATACGCAGTATTTT
j_call: TRBJ1-5; d_call: TRBD1; v_call: TRBV10-3; clone_size: few; cdr3_aa: CAISGGTGDQPQHF; cdr3_nt: TGTGCCATCAGTGGGGGGACAGGGGACCAGCCCCAGCATTTT
j_call: TRBJ1-5; d_call: TRBD1; v_call: TRBV19; clone_size: .; cdr3_aa: CASSIVGTGSNQPQHF; cdr3_nt: TGTGCCAGTAGTATAGTTGGGACAGGGAGCAATCAGCCCCAGCATTTT
j_call: TRBJ2-1; d_call: TRBD1; v_call: TRBV3-1/TRBV3-2; clone_size: few; cdr3_aa: CASTQGQTGATYNEQFF; cdr3_nt: TGTGCCAGCACCCAGGGTCAAACAGGGGCTACCTACAATGAGCAGTTCTTC
j_call: TRBJ2-5; d_call: .; v_call: TRBV3-1/TRBV3-2; clone_size: .; cdr3_aa: CASRQLETQYF; cdr3_nt: TGTGCCAGCCGACAGCTCGAAACCCAGTACTTC
j_call: TRBJ2-7; d_call: .; v_call: TRBV12-2; clone_size: once; cdr3_aa: CASRLAEDRESFEQYF; cdr3_nt: TGTGCAAGTCGCTTAGCGGAAGACAGGGAATCATTCGAGCAGTACTTC
j_call: TRBJ2-7; d_call: .; v_call: TRBV6-5; clone_size: .; cdr3_aa: CAILRDNTDYEQYF; cdr3_nt: TGTGCCATCCTCCGGGACAACACCGACTACGAGCAGTACTTC
j_call: TRBJ1-6; d_call: TRBD1; v_call: TRBV5-1; clone_size: .; cdr3_aa: CASSFNAGQGGSYNSPLHF; cdr3_nt: TGCGCCAGCAGCTTCAACGCCGGACAGGGCGGTTCCTATAATTCACCCCTCCACTTT
j_call: TRBJ2-1; d_call: .; v_call: TRBV27; clone_size: once; cdr3_aa: CASSPAGRRYNEQFF; cdr3_nt: TGTGCCAGCAGTCCCGCAGGGCGGCGATACAATGAGCAGTTCTTC
j_call: TRBJ1-1; d_call: TRBD1; v_call: TRBV5-1; clone_size: .; cdr3_aa: CASSLGRGRTEAFF; cdr3_nt: TGCGCCAGCAGCTTGGGAAGGGGGCGCACTGAAGCTTTCTTT
j_call: TRBJ2-3; d_call: TRBD2; v_call: TRBV29-1; clone_size: .; cdr3_aa: CSVADVAGGPDTQYF; cdr3_nt: TGCAGCGTTGCGGACGTCGCGGGAGGGCCCGATACGCAGTATTTT
j_call: TRBJ2-1; d_call: .; v_call: TRBV27; clone_size: .; cdr3_aa: CASSSVPSRNEQFF; cdr3_nt: TGTGCCAGCAGTTCTGTTCCTAGCCGCAATGAGCAGTTCTTC
j_call: TRBJ1-5; d_call: TRBD1; v_call: TRBV6-2/TRBV6-3; clone_size: few; cdr3_aa: CASSWGQGKNQPQHF; cdr3_nt: TGTGCCAGCAGTTGGGGACAGGGGAAAAATCAGCCCCAGCATTTT
j_call: TRBJ1-1; d_call: TRBD1; v_call: TRBV2; clone_size: .; cdr3_aa: CASRDRTGGTEAFF; cdr3_nt: TGTGCCAGCAGAGACAGAACAGGGGGGACTGAAGCTTTCTTT
j_call: TRBJ1-1; d_call: .; v_call: TRBV27; clone_size: .; cdr3_aa: CASSSLTGEAFF; cdr3_nt: TGTGCCAGCAGTTCCCTAACAGGGGAAGCTTTCTTT
j_call: TRBJ1-2; d_call: TRBD1; v_call: TRBV6-5; clone_size: once; cdr3_aa: CASRGVQGKGYGYTF; cdr3_nt: TGTGCCAGCCGAGGTGTACAGGGGAAGGGATATGGCTACACCTTC
j_call: TRBJ1-5; d_call: .; v_call: TRBV6-2/TRBV6-3; clone_size: .; cdr3_aa: CASSYPTVSNQPQHF; cdr3_nt: TGTGCCAGCAGTTACCCGACAGTTAGCAATCAGCCCCAGCATTTT
j_call: TRBJ2-5; d_call: .; v_call: TRBV6-6; clone_size: .; cdr3_aa: CASSYSAGAGGTQYF; cdr3_nt: TGTGCCAGCAGTTACTCGGCAGGGGCTGGTGGGACCCAGTACTTC
j_call: TRBJ1-6; d_call: TRBD1; v_call: TRBV28; clone_size: .; cdr3_aa: CASSSTRTGSNSPLHF; cdr3_nt: TGTGCCAGCAGTTCCACTAGGACAGGGTCTAATTCACCCCTCCACTTT
j_call: TRBJ2-7; d_call: TRBD2; v_call: TRBV6-5; clone_size: .; cdr3_aa: CASSYATSGRAFEQYF; cdr3_nt: TGTGCCAGCAGTTACGCGACTAGCGGGAGGGCCTTTGAGCAGTACTTC
j_call: TRBJ2-3; d_call: .; v_call: TRBV5-4; clone_size: .; cdr3_aa: CASSPSSAYSTDTQYF; cdr3_nt: TGTGCCAGCAGCCCCTCTAGCGCTTATAGCACAGATACGCAGTATTTT
j_call: TRBJ2-7; d_call: TRBD1; v_call: TRBV6-2/TRBV6-3; clone_size: few; cdr3_aa: CASSYSKGTGRLYEQYF; cdr3_nt: TGTGCCAGCAGTTACTCTAAAGGGACAGGGAGGCTTTACGAGCAGTACTTC
j_call: TRBJ2-5; d_call: .; v_call: TRBV5-4; clone_size: few; cdr3_aa: CASSPDAWDSRETQYF; cdr3_nt: TGTGCCAGCAGCCCCGATGCCTGGGACTCTAGAGAGACCCAGTACTTC
j_call: TRBJ1-2; d_call: TRBD1; v_call: TRBV18; clone_size: .; cdr3_aa: CASLIGTGVLGGYTF; cdr3_nt: TGTGCCAGCTTGATTGGGACAGGGGTACTCGGCGGCTACACCTTC